This TCR beta chain was recorded in a study of metastatic and nonmetastatic thyroid tumors. Across the study: A comparison of repertoires was made across blood and tumor or nodule tissue from malignant and benign thyroid patients. The study, taken as a whole, reports: In blood and tumor, TCR beta diversity was reportedly significantly higher in malignant thyroid tumors than in benign nodules.

This clone was seen ten or more times. The antigen is unknown. Nobody among the patients had been given any treatment before thyroid surgery. TCRdb reanalyzed the PCR reads via MiXCR. The sample lists about 26,000 clones, 15% occurring once. The receptor's source is a female donor with papillary thyroid cancer or a benign thyroid nodule (not recorded which). Some clones in this sample may be carry-over from other donors' samples. The sequenced sample consisted of blood.

CDR3 protein: CASSFDRGTNEKLFF. In DNA, the CDR3 is TGTGCCAGCAGCTTCGACAGGGGAACTAATGAAAAACTGTTTTTT. The chain links TRBV7-9 to TRBJ1-4, with 8 bases that match TRBD1. J gave up 1 base and V 3 bases, and 1 base lay outside the gene matches. This CDR3 region has 15 residues. CDR1 is SEHNR and CDR2 is FQNEAQ in the germline V gene (reference sequence).